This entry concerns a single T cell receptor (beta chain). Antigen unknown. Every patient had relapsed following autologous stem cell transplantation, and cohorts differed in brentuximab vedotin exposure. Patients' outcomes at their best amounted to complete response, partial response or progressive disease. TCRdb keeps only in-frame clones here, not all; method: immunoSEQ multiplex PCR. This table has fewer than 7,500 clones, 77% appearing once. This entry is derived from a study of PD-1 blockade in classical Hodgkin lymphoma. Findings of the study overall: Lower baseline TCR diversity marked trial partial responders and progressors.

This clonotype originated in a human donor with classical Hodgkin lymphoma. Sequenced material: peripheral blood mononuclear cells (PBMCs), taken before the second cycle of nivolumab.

The CDR3: CASSLELTYEQYF. DNA for the CDR3: TGTGCCAGCAGCTTAGAACTAACCTACGAGCAGTACTTC. The gene calls are TRBV7-8 and TRBJ2-7; D is unresolved. The CDR3 is made up of 13 amino acids. Trimming removed 1 base at V and 2 bases at J, with 6 bases between. In germline, CDR1 is SGHVS, CDR2 FQNEAQ. Full variable domain (missing parts from reference TRBV7-8 and TRBJ2-7): GAGVSQSPRYKVAKRGQDVALRCDPISGHVSLFWYQQALGQGPEFLTYFQNEAQLDKSGLPSDRFFAERPEGSVSTLKIQRTQQEDSAVYLCASSLELTYEQYFGPGTRLTVT.